This is a list of T cell receptor beta chains from one sample in a study of regulatory T cells in long-lasting Graves disease. One entry per CDR3 protein results from TCRdb running MiXCR on the multiplex PCR reads. Of a few hundred thousand distinct CDR3 sequences listed, around 23% are singletons. This specimen consisted of peripheral blood mononuclear cells (PBMCs), obtained when the disease was refractory, from a patient treated with antithyroid drugs. The receptors were sampled from a female donor with Graves disease. Both conserved end residues are part of each CDR3. Each record gives: D gene, J gene, clone size, V gene, CDR3 DNA, CDR3 protein. The D gene is left open where the match is weak. Size tells how often a clone was seen (once, few, many) or the class of an expanded clone, and some rows leave it out.

d_gene: .
j_gene: TRBJ1-5
abundance: many
v_gene: TRBV20-1
CDR3nt: TGCAGTGCCCTCAGTGGGCGGAACAATCAGCCCCAGCATTTT
CDR3aa: CSALSGRNNQPQHF

d_gene: TRBD2
j_gene: TRBJ2-7
abundance: .
v_gene: TRBV7-9
CDR3nt: TGTGCCAGCAGCTTAAAGCGGCGGGAGGGCTCCTACGAGCAGTACTTC
CDR3aa: CASSLKRREGSYEQYF

d_gene: .
j_gene: TRBJ2-5
abundance: .
v_gene: TRBV19
CDR3nt: TGTGCCAGTAGTATACGTGGGACCCAGTACTTC
CDR3aa: CASSIRGTQYF

d_gene: TRBD2
j_gene: TRBJ2-4
abundance: many
v_gene: TRBV15
CDR3nt: TGTGCCACCAGCAGAGATCGGGCGGGAGGGCACAAAAACATTCAGTACTTC
CDR3aa: CATSRDRAGGHKNIQYF

d_gene: .
j_gene: TRBJ2-5
abundance: many
v_gene: TRBV7-3
CDR3nt: TGTGCCAGCAGCTCAGGGTCTCGGGAGACCCAGTACTTC
CDR3aa: CASSSGSRETQYF

d_gene: TRBD2
j_gene: TRBJ2-1
abundance: few
v_gene: TRBV27
CDR3nt: TGTGCCAGCAGTTTGGGCGGGAGCGGCTACAATGAGCAGTTCTTC
CDR3aa: CASSLGGSGYNEQFF

d_gene: .
j_gene: TRBJ2-6
abundance: few
v_gene: TRBV9
CDR3nt: TGTGCCAGCAGCGTAGTTCCAAAATCTGGGGCCAACGTCCTGACTTTC
CDR3aa: CASSVVPKSGANVLTF

d_gene: .
j_gene: TRBJ1-1
abundance: few
v_gene: TRBV15
CDR3nt: TGTGCCACCAGCAGTTTGTGGGGTACATTGAACACTGAAGCTTTCTTT
CDR3aa: CATSSLWGTLNTEAFF

d_gene: .
j_gene: TRBJ2-7
abundance: many
v_gene: TRBV6-1
CDR3nt: TGTGCCAGCAGTGAAGGGGCAGTGTACGAGCAGTACTTC
CDR3aa: CASSEGAVYEQYF

d_gene: TRBD1
j_gene: TRBJ2-7
abundance: many
v_gene: TRBV18
CDR3nt: TGTGCCAGCTCACCCTTTGGACAGGCATACGAGCAGTACTTC
CDR3aa: CASSPFGQAYEQYF

d_gene: TRBD1
j_gene: TRBJ1-1
abundance: .
v_gene: TRBV5-1
CDR3nt: TGCGCCAGCAGCTTGGCAGGGGGCACGAACACTGAAGCTTTCTTT
CDR3aa: CASSLAGGTNTEAFF